What follows describes a single TCR beta chain. This sample stems from a study of technical replicates of blood from a handful of donors. TCRdb keeps only in-frame clones here, not all; method: immunoSEQ multiplex PCR. The sample has approximately 79,000 clones, roughly 94% seen once. The material sequenced was T cells isolated from PBMCs. The clonotype was recovered from a human donor in good health.

The CDR3 sequence is CACSGTGAGTGELFF. The CDR3 DNA reads as TGTGCCTGCTCGGGGACAGGGGCGGGCACCGGGGAGCTGTTTTTT. V gene TRBV28 combines with J gene TRBJ2-2, with 10 nucleotides matching TRBD1. CDR1 and CDR2 from the germline V gene are MDHEN and SYDVKM. This CDR3 spans 15 amino acids. Trimming took 11 bases from V and 4 from J; bases not matched to a gene: 10. Drawing the rest from reference TRBV28 and TRBJ2-2, the complete variable domain is DVKVTQSSRYLVKRTGEKVFLECVQDMDHENMFWYRQDPGLGLRLIYFSYDVKMKEKGDIPEGYSVSREKKERFSLILESASTNQTSMYLCACSGTGAGTGELFFGEGSRLTVL.